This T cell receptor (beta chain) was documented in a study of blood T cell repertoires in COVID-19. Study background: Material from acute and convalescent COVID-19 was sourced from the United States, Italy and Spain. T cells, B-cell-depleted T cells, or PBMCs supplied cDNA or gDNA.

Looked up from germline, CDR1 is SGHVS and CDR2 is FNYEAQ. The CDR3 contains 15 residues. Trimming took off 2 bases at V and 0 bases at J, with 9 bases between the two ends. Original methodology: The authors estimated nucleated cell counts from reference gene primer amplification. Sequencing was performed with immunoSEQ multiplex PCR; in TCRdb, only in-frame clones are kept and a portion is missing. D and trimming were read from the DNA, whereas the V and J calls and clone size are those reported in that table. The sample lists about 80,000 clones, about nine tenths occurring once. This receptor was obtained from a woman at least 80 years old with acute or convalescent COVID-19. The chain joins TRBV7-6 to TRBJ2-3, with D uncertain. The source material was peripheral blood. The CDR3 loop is CASSLQLVSTDTQYF. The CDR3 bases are TGTGCCAGCAGCTTACAGTTGGTGAGCACAGATACGCAGTATTTT.